The source of this T cell receptor (beta chain) is a study of control samples from healthy donors and cancer patients. The CDR3 sequence is 17 residues long. Per the germline V gene, CDR1 is KGHSH and CDR2 is LQKENI. With 0 bases removed from V and 4 bases from J, the gap between germline ends came to 16 bases. Some clones are missing from TCRdb's copy, which holds only in-frame ones; the method was immunoSEQ multiplex PCR. The repertoire includes 120,000 or so clones, around 87% of them detected once, and just under 3% sits in the top ten. This rearrangement joins TRBV18 to TRBJ2-1, with a possible D match to TRBD2 (7 bases). Sequenced sample: blood. The clonotype comes from a man aged 60 to 69 in good health. The CDR3 loop is CASSPPMAGASYNEQFF. The CDR3 DNA sequence: TGTGCCAGCTCACCACCGATGGCGGGGGCCAGTTACAATGAGCAGTTCTTC.